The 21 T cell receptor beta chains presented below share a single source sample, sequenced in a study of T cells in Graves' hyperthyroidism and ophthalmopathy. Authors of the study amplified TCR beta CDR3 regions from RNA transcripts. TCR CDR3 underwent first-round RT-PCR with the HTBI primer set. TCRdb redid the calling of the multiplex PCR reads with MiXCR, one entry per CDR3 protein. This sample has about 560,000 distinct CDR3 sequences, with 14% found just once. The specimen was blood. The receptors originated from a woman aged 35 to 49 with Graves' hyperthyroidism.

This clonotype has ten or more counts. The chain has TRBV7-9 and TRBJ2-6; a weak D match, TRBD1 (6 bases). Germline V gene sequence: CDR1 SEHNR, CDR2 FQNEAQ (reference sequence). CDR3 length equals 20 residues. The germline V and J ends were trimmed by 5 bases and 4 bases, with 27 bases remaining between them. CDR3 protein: CASSLGERGSFVLGANVLTF. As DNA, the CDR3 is TGTGCCAGCAGCCTCGGCGAGAGGGGGTCGTTTGTATTGGGGGCCAACGTCCTGACTTTC.

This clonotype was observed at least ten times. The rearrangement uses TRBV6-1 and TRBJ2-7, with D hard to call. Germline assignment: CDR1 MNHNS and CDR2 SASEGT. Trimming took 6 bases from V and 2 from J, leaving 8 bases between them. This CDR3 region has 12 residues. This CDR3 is CASRSLTYEQYF. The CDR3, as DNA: TGTGCCAGCAGGTCGCTGACCTACGAGCAGTACTTC.

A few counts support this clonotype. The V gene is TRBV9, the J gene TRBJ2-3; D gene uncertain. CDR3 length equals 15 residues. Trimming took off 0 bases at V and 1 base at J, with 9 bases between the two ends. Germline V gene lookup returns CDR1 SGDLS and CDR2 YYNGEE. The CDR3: CASSVGASGTDTQYF. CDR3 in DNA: TGTGCCAGCAGCGTAGGGGCCTCCGGCACAGATACGCAGTATTTT.

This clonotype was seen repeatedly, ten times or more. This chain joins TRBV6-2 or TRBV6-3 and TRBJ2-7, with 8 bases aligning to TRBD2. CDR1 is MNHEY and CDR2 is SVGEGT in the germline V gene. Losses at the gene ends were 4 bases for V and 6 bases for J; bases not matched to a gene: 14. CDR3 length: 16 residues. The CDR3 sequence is CASSSSRLGRGIEQYF. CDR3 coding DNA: TGTGCCAGCAGTTCCTCCCGACTCGGGAGGGGGATCGAGCAGTACTTC.

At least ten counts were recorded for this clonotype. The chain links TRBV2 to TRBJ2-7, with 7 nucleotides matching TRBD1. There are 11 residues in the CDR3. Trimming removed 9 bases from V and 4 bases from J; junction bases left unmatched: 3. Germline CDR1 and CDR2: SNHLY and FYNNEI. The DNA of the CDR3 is TGTGCCAGTCAACAGGGGTACGAGCAGTACTTC. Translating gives CASQQGYEQYF. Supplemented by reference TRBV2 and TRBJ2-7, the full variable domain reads EPEVTQTPSHQVTQMGQEVILRCVPISNHLYFYWYRQILGQKVEFLVSFYNNEISEKSEIFDDQFSVERPDGSNFTLKIRSTKLEDSAMYFCASQQGYEQYFGPGTRLTVT.

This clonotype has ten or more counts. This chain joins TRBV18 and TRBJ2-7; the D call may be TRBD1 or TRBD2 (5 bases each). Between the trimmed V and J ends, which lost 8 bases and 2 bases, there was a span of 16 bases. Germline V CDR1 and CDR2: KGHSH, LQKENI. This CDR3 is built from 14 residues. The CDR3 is CASSPRDGTYEQYF. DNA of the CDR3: TGTGCCAGCAGCCCGAGGGACGGGACCTACGAGCAGTACTTC.

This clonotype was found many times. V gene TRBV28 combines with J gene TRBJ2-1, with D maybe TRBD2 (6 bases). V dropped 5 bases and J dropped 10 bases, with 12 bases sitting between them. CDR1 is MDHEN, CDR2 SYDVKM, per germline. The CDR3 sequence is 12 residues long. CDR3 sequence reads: CASSLSGVEQFF. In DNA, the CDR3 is TGTGCCAGCAGTCTTAGCGGAGTAGAGCAGTTCTTC.

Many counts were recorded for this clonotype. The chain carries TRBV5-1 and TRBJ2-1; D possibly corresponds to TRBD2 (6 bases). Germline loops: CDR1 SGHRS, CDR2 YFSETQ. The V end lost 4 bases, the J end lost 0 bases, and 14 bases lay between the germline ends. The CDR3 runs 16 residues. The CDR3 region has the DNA TGCGCCAGCAGCGCTGACGAGGGACTCTCCTACAATGAGCAGTTCTTC. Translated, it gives CASSADEGLSYNEQFF.

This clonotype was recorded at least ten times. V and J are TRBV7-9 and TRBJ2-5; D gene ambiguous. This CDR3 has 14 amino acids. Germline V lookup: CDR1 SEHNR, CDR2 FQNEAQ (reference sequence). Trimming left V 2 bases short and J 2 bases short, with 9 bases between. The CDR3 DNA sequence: TGTGCCAGCAGCTTAACGGAAAGACAAGAGACCCAGTACTTC. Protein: CASSLTERQETQYF.

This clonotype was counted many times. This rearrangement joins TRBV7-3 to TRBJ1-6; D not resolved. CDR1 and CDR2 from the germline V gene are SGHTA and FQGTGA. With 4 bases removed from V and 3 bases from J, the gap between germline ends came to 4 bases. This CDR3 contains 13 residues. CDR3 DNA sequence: TGTGCCAGCAGCTCCGTCTATAATTCACCCCTCCACTTT. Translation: CASSSVYNSPLHF.

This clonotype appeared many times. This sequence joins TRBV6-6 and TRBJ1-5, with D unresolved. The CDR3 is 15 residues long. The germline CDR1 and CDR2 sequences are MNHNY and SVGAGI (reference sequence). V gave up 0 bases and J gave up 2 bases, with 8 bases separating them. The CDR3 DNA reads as TGTGCCAGCAGTTACTCGATTGGGGGCAATCAGCCCCAGCATTTT. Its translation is CASSYSIGGNQPQHF.

The CDR3 here is CASSRQGAMVDTQYF. CDR3 DNA: TGTGCCAGCTCACGTCAGGGGGCGATGGTAGATACGCAGTATTTT. V gene TRBV18 combines with J gene TRBJ2-3; 8 bases line up with TRBD1. Germline CDR1 and CDR2: KGHSH and LQKENI. This CDR3 region has 15 residues. V was clipped by 4 bases and J by 5 bases; unmatched bases: 8.

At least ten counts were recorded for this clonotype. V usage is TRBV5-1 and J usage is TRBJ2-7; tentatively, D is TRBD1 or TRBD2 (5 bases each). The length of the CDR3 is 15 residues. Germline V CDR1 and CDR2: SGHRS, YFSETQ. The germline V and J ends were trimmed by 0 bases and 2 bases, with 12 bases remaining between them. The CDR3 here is CASSLGGTGTYEQYF. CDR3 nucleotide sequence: TGCGCCAGCAGCTTGGGAGGGACGGGGACCTACGAGCAGTACTTC. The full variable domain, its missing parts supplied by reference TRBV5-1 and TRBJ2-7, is KAGVTQTPRYLIKTRGQQVTLSCSPISGHRSVSWYQQTPGQGLQFLFEYFSETQRNKGNFPGRFSGRQFSNSRSEMNVSTLELGDSALYLCASSLGGTGTYEQYFGPGTRLTVT.

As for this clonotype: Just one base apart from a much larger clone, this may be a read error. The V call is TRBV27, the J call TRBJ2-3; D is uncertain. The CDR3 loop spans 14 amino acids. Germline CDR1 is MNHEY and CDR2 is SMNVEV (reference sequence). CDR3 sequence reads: CASSSVGGGDTLYF. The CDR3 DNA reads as TGTGCCAGCAGTAGTGTGGGCGGCGGAGATACGCTGTATTTT.

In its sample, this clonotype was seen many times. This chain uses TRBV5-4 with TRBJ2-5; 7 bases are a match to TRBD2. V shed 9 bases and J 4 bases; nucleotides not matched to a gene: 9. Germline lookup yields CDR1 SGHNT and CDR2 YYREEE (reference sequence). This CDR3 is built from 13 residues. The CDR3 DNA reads TGTGCCACACACATAGGGGAGGGAGAGACCCAGTACTTC. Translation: CATHIGEGETQYF.

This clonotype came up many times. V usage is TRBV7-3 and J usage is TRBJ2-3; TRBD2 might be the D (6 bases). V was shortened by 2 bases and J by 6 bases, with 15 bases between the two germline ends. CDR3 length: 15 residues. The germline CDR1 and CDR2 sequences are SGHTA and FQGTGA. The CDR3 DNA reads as TGTGCCAGCAGCTTAGGGACTGCGTATGAGGATACGCAGTATTTT. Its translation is CASSLGTAYEDTQYF.

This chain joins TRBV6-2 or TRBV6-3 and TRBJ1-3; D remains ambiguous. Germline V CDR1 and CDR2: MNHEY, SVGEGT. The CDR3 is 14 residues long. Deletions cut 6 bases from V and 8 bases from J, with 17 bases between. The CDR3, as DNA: TGTGCCAGCAGGGGCCCCGGCGCTAGACACACCATATATTTT. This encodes CASRGPGARHTIYF.

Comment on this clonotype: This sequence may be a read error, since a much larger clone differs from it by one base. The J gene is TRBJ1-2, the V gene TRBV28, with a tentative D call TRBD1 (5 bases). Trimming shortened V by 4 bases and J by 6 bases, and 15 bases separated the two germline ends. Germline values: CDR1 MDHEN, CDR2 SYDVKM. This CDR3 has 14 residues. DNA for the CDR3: TGTGCCAGCAGTTCAGAACAGGTTCTCCATGGCTACACCTTC. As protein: CASSSEQVLHGYTF.

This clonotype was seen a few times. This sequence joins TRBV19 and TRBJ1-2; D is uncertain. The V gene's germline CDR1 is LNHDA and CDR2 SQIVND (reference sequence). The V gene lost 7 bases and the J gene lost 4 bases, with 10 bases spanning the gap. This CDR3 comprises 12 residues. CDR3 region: CASTEGGYGYTF. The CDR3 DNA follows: TGTGCCAGTACCGAGGGCGGCTATGGCTACACCTTC.

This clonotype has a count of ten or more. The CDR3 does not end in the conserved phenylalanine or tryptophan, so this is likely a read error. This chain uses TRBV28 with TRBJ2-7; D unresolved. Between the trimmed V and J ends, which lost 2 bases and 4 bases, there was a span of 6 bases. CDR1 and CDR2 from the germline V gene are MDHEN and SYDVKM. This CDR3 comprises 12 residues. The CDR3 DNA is TGTGCCAGCAGTTTACCCGGTTACGAGCAGTACCTC. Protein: CASSLPGYEQYL.

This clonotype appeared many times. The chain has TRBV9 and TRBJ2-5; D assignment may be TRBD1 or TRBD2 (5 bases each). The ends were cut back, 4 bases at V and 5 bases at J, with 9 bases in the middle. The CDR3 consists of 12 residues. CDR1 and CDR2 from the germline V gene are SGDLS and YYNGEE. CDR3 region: CASSPWGETQYF. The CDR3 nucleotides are TGTGCCAGCAGCCCTTGGGGGGAGACCCAGTACTTC.